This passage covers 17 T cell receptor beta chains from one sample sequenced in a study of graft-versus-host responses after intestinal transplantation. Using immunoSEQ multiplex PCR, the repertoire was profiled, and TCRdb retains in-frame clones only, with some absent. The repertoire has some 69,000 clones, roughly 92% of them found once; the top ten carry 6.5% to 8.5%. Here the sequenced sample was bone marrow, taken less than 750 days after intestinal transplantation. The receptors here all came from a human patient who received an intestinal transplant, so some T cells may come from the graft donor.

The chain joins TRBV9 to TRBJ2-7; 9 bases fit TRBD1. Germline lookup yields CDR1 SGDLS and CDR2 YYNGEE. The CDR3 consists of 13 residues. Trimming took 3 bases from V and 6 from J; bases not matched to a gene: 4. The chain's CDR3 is CASSGGQGREQYF. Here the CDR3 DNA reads TGTGCCAGCAGCGGCGGACAGGGGCGCGAGCAGTACTTC.

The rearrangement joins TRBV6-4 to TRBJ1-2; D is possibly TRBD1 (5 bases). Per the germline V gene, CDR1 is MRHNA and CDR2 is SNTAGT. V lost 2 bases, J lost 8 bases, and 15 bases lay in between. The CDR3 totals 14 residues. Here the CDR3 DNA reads TGTGCCAGCAGTGACCAGGGCCCCTCCTGCGGCTACACCTTC. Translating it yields CASSDQGPSCGYTF.

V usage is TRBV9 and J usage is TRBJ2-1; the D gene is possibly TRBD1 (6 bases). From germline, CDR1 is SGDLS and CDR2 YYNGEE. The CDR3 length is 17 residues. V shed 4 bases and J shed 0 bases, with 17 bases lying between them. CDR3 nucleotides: TGTGCCAGCAGCCAACCCCTGACAGGAGGCTCCTACAATGAGCAGTTCTTC. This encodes CASSQPLTGGSYNEQFF.

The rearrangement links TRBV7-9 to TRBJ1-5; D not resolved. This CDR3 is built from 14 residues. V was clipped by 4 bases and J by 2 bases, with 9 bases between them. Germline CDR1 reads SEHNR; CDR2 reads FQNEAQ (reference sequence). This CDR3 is CASSSTMGNQPQHF. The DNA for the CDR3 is TGTGCCAGCAGCTCTACCATGGGCAATCAGCCCCAGCATTTT.

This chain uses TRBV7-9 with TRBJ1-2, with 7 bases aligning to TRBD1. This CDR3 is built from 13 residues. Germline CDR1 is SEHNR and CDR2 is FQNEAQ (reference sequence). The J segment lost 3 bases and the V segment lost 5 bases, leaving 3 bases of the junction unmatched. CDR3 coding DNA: TGTGCCAGCAGCCTCGGACAGGACTATGGCTACACCTTC. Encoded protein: CASSLGQDYGYTF.

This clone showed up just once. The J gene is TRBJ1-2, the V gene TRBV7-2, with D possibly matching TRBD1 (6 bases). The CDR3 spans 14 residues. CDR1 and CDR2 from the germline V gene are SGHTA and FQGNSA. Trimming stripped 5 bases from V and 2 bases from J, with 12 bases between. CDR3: CASSDRDKNYGYTF. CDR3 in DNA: TGTGCCAGCAGCGACCGGGACAAGAACTATGGCTACACCTTC.

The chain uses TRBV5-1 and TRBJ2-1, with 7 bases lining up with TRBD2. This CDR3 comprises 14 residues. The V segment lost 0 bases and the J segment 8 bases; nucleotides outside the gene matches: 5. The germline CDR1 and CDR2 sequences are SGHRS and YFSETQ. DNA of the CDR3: TGCGCCAGCAGCTTGGGGCGGGAGCTCCATGAGCAGTTCTTC. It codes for CASSLGRELHEQFF.

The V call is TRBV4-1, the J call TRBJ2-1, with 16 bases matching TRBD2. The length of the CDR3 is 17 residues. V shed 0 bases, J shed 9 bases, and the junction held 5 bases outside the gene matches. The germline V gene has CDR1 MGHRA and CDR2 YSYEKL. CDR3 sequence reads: CASSQDSGLAGGREQFF. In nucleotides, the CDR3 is TGCGCCAGCAGCCAAGACTCGGGACTAGCGGGGGGGCGTGAGCAGTTCTTC.

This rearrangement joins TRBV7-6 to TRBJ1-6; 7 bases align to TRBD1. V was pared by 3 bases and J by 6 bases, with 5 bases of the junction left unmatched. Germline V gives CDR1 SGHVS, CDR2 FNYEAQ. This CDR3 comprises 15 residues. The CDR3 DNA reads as TGTGCCAGCAGCTTCGCAGGGGGGGGTAATTCACCCCTCCACTTT. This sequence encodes CASSFAGGGNSPLHF. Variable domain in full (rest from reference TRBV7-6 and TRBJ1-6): GAGVSQSPRYKVTKRGQDVALRCDPISGHVSLYWYRQALGQGPEFLTYFNYEAQQDKSGLPNDRFSAERPEGSISTLTIQRTEQRDSAMYRCASSFAGGGNSPLHFGNGTRLTVT.

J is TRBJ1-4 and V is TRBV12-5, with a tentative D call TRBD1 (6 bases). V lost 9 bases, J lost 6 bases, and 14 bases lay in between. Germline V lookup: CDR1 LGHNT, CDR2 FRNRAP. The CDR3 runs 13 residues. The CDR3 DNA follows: TGTGCTAGCTCCGAGGGGGTATATGAAAAACTGTTTTTT. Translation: CASSEGVYEKLFF.

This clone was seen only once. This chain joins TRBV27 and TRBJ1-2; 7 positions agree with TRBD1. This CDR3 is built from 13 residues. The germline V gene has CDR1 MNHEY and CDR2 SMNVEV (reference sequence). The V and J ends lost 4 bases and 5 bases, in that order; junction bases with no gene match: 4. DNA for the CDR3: TGTGCCAGCAGTTCACCGACAGGGTATGGCTACACCTTC. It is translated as CASSSPTGYGYTF.

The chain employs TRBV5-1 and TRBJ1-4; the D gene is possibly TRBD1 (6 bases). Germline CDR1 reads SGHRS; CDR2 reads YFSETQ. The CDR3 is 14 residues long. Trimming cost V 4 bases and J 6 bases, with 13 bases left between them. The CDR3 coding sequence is TGCGCCAGCAGCCCGGACAGCCGAGATGAAAAACTGTTTTTT. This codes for CASSPDSRDEKLFF.

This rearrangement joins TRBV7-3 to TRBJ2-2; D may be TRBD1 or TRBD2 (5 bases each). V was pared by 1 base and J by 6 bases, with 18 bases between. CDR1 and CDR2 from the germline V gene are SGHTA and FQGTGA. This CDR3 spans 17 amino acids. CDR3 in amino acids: CASSLIGRGVGAGELFF. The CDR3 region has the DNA TGTGCCAGCAGCTTAATTGGTCGGGGTGTAGGGGCCGGGGAGCTGTTTTTT.

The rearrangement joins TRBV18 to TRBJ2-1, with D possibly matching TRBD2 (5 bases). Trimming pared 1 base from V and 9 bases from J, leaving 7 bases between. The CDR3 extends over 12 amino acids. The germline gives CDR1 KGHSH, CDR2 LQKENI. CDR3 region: CASSPLASEQFF. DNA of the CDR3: TGTGCCAGCTCACCACTAGCGAGTGAGCAGTTCTTC.

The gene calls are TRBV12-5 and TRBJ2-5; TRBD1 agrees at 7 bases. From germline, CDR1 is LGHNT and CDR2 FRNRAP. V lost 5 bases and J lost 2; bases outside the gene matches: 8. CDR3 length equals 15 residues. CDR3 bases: TGTGCTAGTGGTCCCCCCGGGACAGCACAAGAGACCCAGTACTTC. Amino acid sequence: CASGPPGTAQETQYF.

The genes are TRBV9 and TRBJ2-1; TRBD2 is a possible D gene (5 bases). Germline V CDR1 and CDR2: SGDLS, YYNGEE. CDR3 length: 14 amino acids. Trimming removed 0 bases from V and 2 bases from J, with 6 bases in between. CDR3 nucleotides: TGTGCCAGCAGCGTAGCGGGAACCTACAATGAGCAGTTCTTC. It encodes CASSVAGTYNEQFF. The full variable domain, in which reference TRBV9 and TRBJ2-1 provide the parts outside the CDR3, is DSGVTQTPKHLITATGQRVTLRCSPRSGDLSVYWYQQSLDQGLQFLIQYYNGEERAKGNILERFSAQQFPDLHSELNLSSLELGDSALYFCASSVAGTYNEQFFGPGTRLTVL.

The CDR3 region has the DNA TGTGCCAGCAGTTATGTCAGGAGCTCCTATAATTCACCCCTCCACTTT. This codes for CASSYVRSSYNSPLHF. The chain employs TRBV6-5 and TRBJ1-6; D ambiguous. Between the trimmed V and J ends, which lost 3 bases and 0 bases, there was a span of 9 bases. Germline CDR1 reads MNHEY; CDR2 reads SVGAGI. The CDR3 contains 16 residues.